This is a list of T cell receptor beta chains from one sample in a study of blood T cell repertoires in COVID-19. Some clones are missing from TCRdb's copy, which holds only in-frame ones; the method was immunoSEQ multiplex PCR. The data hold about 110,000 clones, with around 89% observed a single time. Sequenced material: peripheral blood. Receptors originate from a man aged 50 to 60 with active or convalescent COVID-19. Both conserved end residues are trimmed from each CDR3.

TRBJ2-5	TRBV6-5	ASSYSKRFQETQY
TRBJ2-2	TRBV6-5	ASAQGGIGGLF
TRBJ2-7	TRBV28	ATQGPGSGTYEQY
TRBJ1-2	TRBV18	ASSTGVVKEDYT
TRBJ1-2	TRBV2	ASSQDAGVYGYT
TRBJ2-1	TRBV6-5	ASGAGPYNEQF
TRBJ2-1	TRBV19	ASSYPPGQRNNEQF
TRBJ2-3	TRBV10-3	AISETIAGGADTQY
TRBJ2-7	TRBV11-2	ASSLSGLREQY
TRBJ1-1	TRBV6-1	ASSESVGGVTEAF
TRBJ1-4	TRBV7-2	ASSAGQRNEKLF
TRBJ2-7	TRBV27	ASSLWGGDRTTVYEQY
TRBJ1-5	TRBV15	ATSRDIGNQPQH
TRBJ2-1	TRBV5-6	ASSWGTGTNVEQF
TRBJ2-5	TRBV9	ASSTSGWGETQY
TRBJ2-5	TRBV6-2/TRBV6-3	ASSYPLRTGQRETQY
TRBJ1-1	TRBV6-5	ASSNSGTGRRPF
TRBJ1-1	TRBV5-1	ASSPGRTEAF
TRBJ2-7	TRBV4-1	ASSQGWREVTSSYEQY
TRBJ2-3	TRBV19	ASAGGTSTDTQY
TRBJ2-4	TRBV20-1	SASTVAGMQNIQY
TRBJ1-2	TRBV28	ASSPPGQGRDGYT
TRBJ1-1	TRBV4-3	ASSHRAGNGGAF
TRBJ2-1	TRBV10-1	ASSRSSGKQF
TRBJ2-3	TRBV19	ASSSLTGLADTQY
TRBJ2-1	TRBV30	AWSVAGWYNEQF
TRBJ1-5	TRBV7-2	ASSPALYQPQH
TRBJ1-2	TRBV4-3	ASSQDRGSYGYT
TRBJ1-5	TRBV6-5	ASQFDRRNQPQH
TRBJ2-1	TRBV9	ASSPQGAVYNEQF
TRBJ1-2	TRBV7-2	ASSLYTGDYGYT
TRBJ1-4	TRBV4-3	ASSHNPDRANEKLF
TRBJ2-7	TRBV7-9	AIMEITAYEQY
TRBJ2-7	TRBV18	ASSRGDSKYEQY
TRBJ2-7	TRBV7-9	ASSLGGDRYSYEQY
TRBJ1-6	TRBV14	ASSPRTGTSPLH
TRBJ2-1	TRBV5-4	ASSLGLAGGYNEQF
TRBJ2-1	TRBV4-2	ASSIAGGPYNEQF
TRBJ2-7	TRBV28	ASTSGQSYEQY
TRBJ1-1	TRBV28	ASSLWPQGFEAF
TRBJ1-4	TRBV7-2	ASSLVFSGSDSNEKLF
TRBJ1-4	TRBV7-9	ASSLRDSSLF
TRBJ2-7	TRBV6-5	ASSYSRDSYEQY
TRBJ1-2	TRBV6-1	ASRLGQNNYGYT
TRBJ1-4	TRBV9	ASSPPGTGNEKLF
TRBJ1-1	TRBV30	AWSLETAEAF
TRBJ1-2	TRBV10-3	AISDPGTRFNYGYT
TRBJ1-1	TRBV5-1	ASSLDGENTEAF